This T cell receptor beta chain was recorded in a study of blood T cell repertoires in COVID-19. Original handling: Amplification of reference gene primers was used by the study to estimate nucleated cell counts. The assay was immunoSEQ multiplex PCR, and TCRdb's table has in-frame clones only and misses some. D and trimming come from the DNA, and the V and J calls and clone size come from that table. The sample records nearly 35,000 clones, 85% being singletons. The CDR3 is 11 residues long. The V and J ends lost 2 bases and 3 bases respectively, with 5 bases between them. Germline V gene lookup returns CDR1 SQVTM and CDR2 ANQGSEA.

The sequence was collected from a human donor with acute or convalescent COVID-19. The donor label of this sample is uncertain. The chain is built from TRBV29-1 and TRBJ2-7, with D uncertain. Specimen: peripheral blood. The CDR3 sequence is CSVEIVYEQYF. The CDR3 nucleotides read TGCAGCGTTGAAATAGTCTACGAGCAGTACTTC.